The T cell receptor beta chain under discussion was sequenced for a study of a mutant IDH1 vaccine in newly diagnosed glioma. As for the study in general: The study gave patients eight vaccinations in weeks 1, 3, 5, 7, 11, 15, 19, 23. The earlier regimen, radiotherapy, temozolomide, or both, was most often both. Among treated patients, about 62% were male and approximately 40% female, and mean age was approximately 40 years.

Overall study results and limits: Vaccine-induced immune responses were detected in 85% to 95% of patients.

V was shortened by 2 bases and J by 5 bases, with 12 bases between the two germline ends. Germline V lookup: CDR1 MGHDK, CDR2 SYGVNS. The CDR3 totals 14 residues. The table came from immunoSEQ multiplex PCR; TCRdb's copy has only in-frame clones and leaves some out. The sample contains 35,000 to 40,000 clones, 80% to 90% of which appear only once. Details on this clone: Its antigen is still unknown.

As for time point: week 23, last vaccination. A single vaccine dose contained 300 ug of mutant IDH1 20-mer peptide, and topical imiquimod was used with it. The receptor's source is a man aged 35-49 years with glioma. The material sequenced was PBMCs, taken from a glioma patient whose treatment included an IDH1 peptide vaccine. This chain connects TRBV25-1 to TRBJ2-5, with TRBD1 as a possible D gene (6 bases). The CDR3, as DNA: TGTGCCAGCAGTGAACAGGGGCGCATGGAGACCCAGTACTTC. Translation: CASSEQGRMETQYF.